This T cell receptor (beta chain) is from a study of T cells in Graves' hyperthyroidism and ophthalmopathy (dated by TCRdb to 2018 to 2020). Context from the whole study: Peripheral blood was sampled at the time of initial diagnosis, prior to any treatment. In addition, the study compared T-cell repertoires in thyroid tissue and in blood from several Graves' hyperthyroidism patients. Whether ophthalmopathy could be predicted prospectively was tested in an independent validation cohort made up of roughly 19 hyperthyroidism patients plus 17 patients who later progressed to ophthalmopathy. The 100 discovery patients were randomly split 7:3 into training and test sets. To identify TCR V-J signatures that set the groups apart, the researchers used a discovery cohort of about a hundred patients, made up of under 50 with Graves' ophthalmopathy and some 55 with stable Graves' hyperthyroidism. TCR Vbeta CDR3 sequencing of 135 peripheral blood samples (more than 40 ophthalmopathy, 70 to 85 hyperthyroidism and approximately 17 progressor patients) is reported in the paper. After sampling, hyperthyroidism patients received methimazole starting at 30 mg daily, and ophthalmopathy patients received high-dose intravenous methylprednisolone.

The germline V gene specifies MGHDK as CDR1 and SYGVNS as CDR2. V is trimmed back by 6 bases and J by 7 bases, and the junction contains 6 bases that no gene match accounts for. The CDR3 contains 15 residues, cysteine and phenylalanine counted. The kept DNA is CDR3 alone, 45 bases in frame from the first base. Broad study findings and their caveats: In validation, the model predicted progression to ophthalmopathy a median of roughly six months before onset, with approximately 71% sensitivity and just under 75% specificity. Most expanded thyroid clonotypes (frequency above 0.001) were also detected in blood, a finding suggesting that blood repertoires may reflect thyroid immune responses. No statistical method was used to fix the sample size in advance, and group allocation was not hidden from the investigators. A model built on a 13 V-J signature distinguished ophthalmopathy from stable hyperthyroidism, reaching around 90% sensitivity and 81.08% specificity in cross-validation and 80%/75% in testing.

The TCR beta CDR3 regions were amplified from the RNA transcripts. For the first round of RT-PCR on the TCR CDR3, the HTBI primer set was used together with the Qiagen OneStep RT-PCR kit. Libraries were constructed in a second round of multiplex PCR, after which size selection and purification were performed. Paired-end sequencing of the libraries was performed with 100 bp reads on an Illumina HiSeq2000. The paper's data handling went like this. SOAPnuke was used to process the raw data, removing reads that contained adapters or uncalled bases, had a mean Phred below 15, or lacked an exact match to the constant primer or identifier. COPE v1.2.5 was used to merge the high-quality paired reads, and each unique nucleotide sequence was defined as a clonotype. MiTCR v1.1 was used to align clonotypes to the IMGT TRBV, TRBD and TRBJ reference segments. Only V-J combinations with frequency above 0.0001, covering 99% to 99.2% of repertoires, were analysed. A TCS score was defined as the ratio of F50 (clonal expansion) to E x V (chaos), with BLOSUM62-based TCRdist applied between CDR3 peptides within each V-J. Welch's t-statistics and random forest reduced around 510 V-J features to about 13, which were used in a naive Bayes classifier (R e1071). The public sequencing data were trimmed at Q25 with fastp and processed into clonotypes with MiXCR by TCRdb, which kept only in-frame beta chains. Entries that share a CDR3 protein sequence are merged under the most common genes and DNA. The V and J calls reflect TCRdb's pipeline rather than the authors' work. This sample lists hundreds of thousands of distinct CDR3 sequences; 13% were detected once. The ten largest clonotypes hold around 9.2% of the sample.

There are a few counts of this clonotype. Its target antigen remains unknown. Qualities for individual bases were not recorded, and no much larger clone is one base off. Graves' hyperthyroidism was defined as stable when no progression to ophthalmopathy occurred over 18 months of follow-up. Hyperthyroidism patients were newly diagnosed, with disease duration under 2 months, and aged 18 to 65 years. The study excluded patients with uncontrolled infections, other autoimmune diseases, pregnancy or lactation. Clinical symptoms, serum thyroxine and TRAb, thyroid ultrasound, and orbital computed tomography formed the basis for the diagnoses. Ficoll-Paque density gradient centrifugation was used to isolate PBMCs from about 9.4 ml of fresh peripheral blood. Trizol reagent was used to extract total RNA, and RNA quality was then checked on an Agilent 2100 Bioanalyzer.

Sample: blood. The receptor was isolated from a woman aged 18-29 years with Graves' hyperthyroidism. The rearrangement joined TRBV25-1 to TRBJ1-4, with TRBD1 identical over 12 junction bases. The CDR3 region reads CASSPGTGGTEKLFF. DNA sequence: TGTGCCAGCAGCCCAGGGACAGGGGGCACTGAAAAACTGTTTTTT.